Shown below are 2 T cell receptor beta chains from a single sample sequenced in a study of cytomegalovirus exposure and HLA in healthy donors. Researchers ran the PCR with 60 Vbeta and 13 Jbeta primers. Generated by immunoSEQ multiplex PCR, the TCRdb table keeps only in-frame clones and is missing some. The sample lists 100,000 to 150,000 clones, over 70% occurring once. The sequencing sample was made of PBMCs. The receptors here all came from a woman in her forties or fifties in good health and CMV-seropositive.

CDR3 amino acids: CATSRPDRATSSTDTQYF. The CDR3 DNA follows: TGTGCCACCAGCAGACCGGACAGGGCGACTTCTAGCACAGATACGCAGTATTTT. The genes are TRBV15 and TRBJ2-3, with 8 bases matching TRBD1. CDR1 and CDR2 from the germline V gene are LNHNV and YYDKDF (reference sequence). There are 18 residues in the CDR3. V lost 2 bases to trimming and J lost 0 bases; unmatched junction nucleotides: 10.

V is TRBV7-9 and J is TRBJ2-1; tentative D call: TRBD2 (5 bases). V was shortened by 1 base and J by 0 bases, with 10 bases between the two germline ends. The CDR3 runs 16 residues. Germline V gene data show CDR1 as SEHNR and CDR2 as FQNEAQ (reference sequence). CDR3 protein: CASSLVDWSSYNEQFF. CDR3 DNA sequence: TGTGCCAGCAGCTTAGTGGACTGGAGCTCCTACAATGAGCAGTTCTTC. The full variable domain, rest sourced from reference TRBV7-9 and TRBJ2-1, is DTGVSQNPRHKITKRGQNVTFRCDPISEHNRLYWYRQTLGQGPEFLTYFQNEAQLEKSRLLSDRFSAERPKGSFSTLEIQRTEQGDSAMYLCASSLVDWSSYNEQFFGPGTRLTVL.